This T cell receptor (beta chain) originates from a study of blood T cell repertoires in COVID-19. Study-wide context: The United States, Italy and Spain provided the acute and convalescent COVID-19 samples.

The CDR3 is 14 residues long. The V gene's germline CDR1 is SNHLY and CDR2 FYNNEI. The V segment lost 5 bases and the J segment 3 bases; nucleotides outside the gene matches: 4. In the authors' methods: Reference gene primer amplification gave nucleated cell count estimates. Some clones are missing from TCRdb's copy, which holds only in-frame ones; the method was immunoSEQ multiplex PCR. The V and J calls and the clone size are those of that table, but D and trimming were determined from the DNA. The sample carries fewer than 120,000 clones, roughly four fifths recorded once. This TCR came from a woman aged 55-75 years with acute or convalescent COVID-19. The V call is TRBV2, the J call TRBJ2-1; 7 nucleotides line up with TRBD1. The sequencing input was peripheral blood. The CDR3 sequence: CASSLRTGYNEQFF. CDR3 in DNA: TGTGCCAGCAGTTTGCGGACAGGCTACAATGAGCAGTTCTTC.